Reported below is one T cell receptor (beta chain). This clonotype showed up just a few times. Its antigen is unknown. Base quality data are lacking; no much larger clone is found one base away. The library was obtained by 5' RACE. The sample was run on an Illumina HiSeq 2500. A second about 7 to 12 cycle PCR used a sample-barcoded 5' primer and a J-beta primer mix. Each TCR beta cDNA molecule received a unique molecular identifier from a template-switch 5' adaptor carrying 12 random nucleotides. At least 2.5 million CDR3-containing paired-end reads were obtained from each sample. All of the RNA was converted into first-strand cDNA using the Mint cDNA synthesis kit, with a TRBC-specific oligonucleotide serving as the primer. All cDNA was treated with uracil-DNA glycosylase and then went through a first 18-cycle PCR with the universal primers M1SS and BC2_uni_R. The paper's data handling went like this. For normalization, 1 million high-quality reads, each with a distinct molecular identifier, were randomly selected from each sample. Reads sharing molecular identifiers were discarded rather than binned into consensus sequences. MiTCR, set to a Q25 quality threshold and the strictest error-elimination algorithm, was used for CDR3 identification, clonotype clustering and error correction. A nonparametric unseen species model using Euler transformation provided a lower-bound estimate of total TCR beta diversity. The raw public data were reprocessed by TCRdb itself: fastp quality trimming at Q25, MiXCR clonotype calling, in-frame beta chains only. Every CDR3 protein is listed once, alongside the most common genes and DNA of its rows. The V and J calls follow TCRdb's processing rather than the paper's. The sample table lists 710,000 or so distinct CDR3 sequences, roughly 32% of them with a count of one. The leading ten clones occupy 15% of the sample.

The 39 donors, aged roughly 6 to 95 years, were systemically healthy Caucasian individuals from Russia. Around 10 milliliters of peripheral blood were drawn from each donor into EDTA-treated Vacutainer tubes. Ficoll-Paque density-gradient centrifugation was used to isolate PBMCs, with at least 7 million obtained per sample. Total RNA was extracted from PBMCs with Trizol reagent, with at least 6 micrograms obtained per sample. Naive CD45RAhigh/CD27high T cell percentages were measured by flow cytometry on a PBMC aliquot from every donor. This entry belongs to a study of blood T cells in healthy people across ages (dated by TCRdb to between 2014 and 2016). Regarding the study in general: In model experiments, roughly one uniquely barcoded TCR beta cDNA molecule per two T cells was captured by template switching. To track age-related changes in TCR beta repertoire diversity, the study relied on deep sequencing normalized with unique cDNA molecular identifiers. To avoid experimental bias, donors of different ages were spread randomly across the sequencing lanes. For two donors (one aged 18 to 30 and one aged 80 or older), the study analyzed two additional independent replicas of 1 million unique cDNA reads from the same blood draw. Donors were grouped into four age groups: young (average approximately 15 years), middle-aged (about 38), aged (around 60) and long-lived (approximately 81).

The germline V and J ends show losses of 4 bases and 5 bases respectively, and no gene match explains 7 bases of the junction. The CDR3 runs 15 residues from the cysteine to the phenylalanine. CDR3 DNA only is kept here, 45 bases in frame from base 1. The germline V gene sets CDR1 to SGHNT and CDR2 to YENEEA. The paper as a whole reports these results and caveats: Because donor CMV infection status was unknown, age-related changes in expanded clonotypes were potentially confounded. As age increased, observed TCR beta diversity per million T cells dropped in a roughly linear way, and a significant reduction was already evident by age 40. Because profiling used bulk unsorted PBMCs, naive and antigen-experienced compartments could not be compared conclusively. A strong correlation was found between observed TCR beta diversity and the percentage of naive T cells measured by flow cytometry. Estimates of total diversity from one million sequenced T cells were regarded as lower bounds and underestimates. Compared with the aged group, the long-lived group had more naive CD4+ T cells, fewer expanded clones and increased TCR diversity, a pattern suggesting age selection.

The receptor chain draws on TRBV11-3 and TRBJ2-5; a stretch of 10 junction bases matches TRBD2. The material sequenced was blood. This TCR derives from a woman aged 80 or over in good health. Donor details come from another sample of the same person, matched by shared clones. CDR3 sequence: CASSSAGGPLETQYF. The DNA sequence is given as TGTGCCAGCAGCTCAGCGGGGGGGCCCCTGGAGACCCAGTACTTC.